Below are 22 T cell receptor beta chains sequenced from a single sample in a study of blood T cells in healthy people across ages. The second PCR ran 7 to 11 cycles with a sample-barcoded 5' primer and J-beta primers. TCRdb redid the calling of the 5' RACE reads with MiXCR, one entry per CDR3 protein. The data contain fewer than 650,000 distinct CDR3 sequences, about a quarter of them singletons. The sample was also reused in another study, on T cells of mothers and their children.

Sequenced material: blood. These receptors came from a boy aged 2 to 10 in good health.

The chain couples TRBV7-6 to TRBJ2-6; D is uncertain. The CDR3 runs to 15 residues. V dropped 8 bases and J dropped 2 bases, with 13 bases sitting between them. CDR1 SGHVS and CDR2 FNYEAQ come from the germline V gene. In DNA, the CDR3 is TGTGCCAGCGCCCCCGGCGTAGCTGGGGCCAACGTCCTGACTTTC. Translating it yields CASAPGVAGANVLTF.

J is TRBJ2-5 and V is TRBV6-5, with 8 bases matching TRBD2. After removal of 6 bases from V and 3 bases from J, the junction contained 3 bases not matched to a gene. The CDR3 loop spans 13 amino acids. The V gene's germline CDR1 is MNHEY and CDR2 SVGAGI. The CDR3 spells CASRGLVKETQYF. The DNA for the CDR3 is TGTGCCAGCAGGGGACTAGTGAAAGAGACCCAGTACTTC.

This clonotype appeared a few times. One junction end disagrees with the germline gene, perhaps due to a read error. This chain links TRBV20-1 with TRBJ1-1; a weak D match, TRBD1 (5 bases). This CDR3 spans 16 amino acids. Germline CDR1 and CDR2: DFQATT and SNEGSKA (reference sequence). DNA for the CDR3: TGCAGTACTAGAGACGGGACGGGGCCAAGGGGCACTGAAGCTTTCTTT. Amino acids: CSTRDGTGPRGTEAFF.

This clonotype was detected only a few times. J is TRBJ2-3 and V is TRBV4-3; possibly TRBD2 for D (6 bases). CDR3 length: 17 amino acids. Trimming cost V 0 bases and J 6 bases, with 19 bases left between them. Germline V gene lookup returns CDR1 LGHNA and CDR2 YSLEER. The CDR3 here is CASSQDRRTTRPDTQYF. CDR3 nucleotide sequence: TGCGCCAGCAGCCAAGATCGGAGGACTACCCGCCCTGATACGCAGTATTTT.

This rearrangement joins TRBV15 to TRBJ2-5; no clear D gene. The V gene lost 5 bases and the J gene lost 3 bases, with 13 bases spanning the gap. The germline CDR1 and CDR2 sequences are LNHNV and YYDKDF (reference sequence). CDR3 length: 14 amino acids. The chain's CDR3 is CATSQRHREETQYF. Written as DNA, the CDR3 is TGTGCCACCAGCCAACGACATCGGGAAGAGACCCAGTACTTC.

The J gene is TRBJ2-3, the V gene TRBV10-3; 9 nucleotides match TRBD2. The ends lost 8 bases at V and 1 base at J; junction bases unmatched: 7. Germline loops: CDR1 ENHRY, CDR2 SYGVKD. The CDR3 consists of 15 residues. Here the CDR3 reads CAIGRAGGRTDTQYF. The CDR3, as DNA: TGTGCCATCGGTCGAGCGGGAGGACGCACAGATACGCAGTATTTT.

V is TRBV7-6 and J is TRBJ1-6; TRBD1 matches at 8 bases. The CDR3 has 13 residues. The junction had 3 bases not matched to a gene; V was cut back by 5 bases and J by 9 bases. Germline V gene sequence: CDR1 SGHVS, CDR2 FNYEAQ. CDR3 residues: CASSPGQGSPLHF. The CDR3 DNA follows: TGTGCCAGCAGCCCCGGACAGGGTTCACCCCTCCACTTT.

This clonotype was observed many times. The V call is TRBV5-1, the J call TRBJ1-1; D is ambiguous. There are 14 residues in the CDR3. Germline V gene lookup returns CDR1 SGHRS and CDR2 YFSETQ. The V and J ends lost 0 bases and 1 base respectively, with 7 bases between them. Here the CDR3 reads CASSLAGGNTEAFF. The CDR3 bases are TGCGCCAGCAGCTTGGCCGGCGGGAACACTGAAGCTTTCTTT. The full variable domain, its missing parts supplied by reference TRBV5-1 and TRBJ1-1, is KAGVTQTPRYLIKTRGQQVTLSCSPISGHRSVSWYQQTPGQGLQFLFEYFSETQRNKGNFPGRFSGRQFSNSRSEMNVSTLELGDSALYLCASSLAGGNTEAFFGQGTRLTVV.

This rearrangement joins TRBV29-1 to TRBJ2-5; D not resolved. V was trimmed by 7 bases and J by 2 bases, leaving 17 bases between them. CDR3 length: 14 amino acids. The germline CDR1 and CDR2 sequences are SQVTM and ANQGSEA. CDR3 amino acids: CSAAAKLRQETQYF. As DNA, the CDR3 is TGCAGCGCTGCCGCGAAACTGAGGCAAGAGACCCAGTACTTC. The complete variable domain, with remaining parts taken from reference TRBV29-1 and TRBJ2-5, reads SAVISQKPSRDICQRGTSLTIQCQVDSQVTMMFWYRQQPGQSLTLIATANQGSEATYESGFVIDKFPISRPNLTFSTLTVSNMSPEDSSIYLCSAAAKLRQETQYFGPGTRLLVL.

This clonotype has more than one count but fewer than ten. The V and J genes are TRBV7-9 and TRBJ1-5; D is perhaps TRBD1 (6 bases). V was shortened by 6 bases and J by 3 bases, with 15 bases between the two germline ends. The CDR3 runs 15 residues. Germline V gene sequence: CDR1 SEHNR, CDR2 FQNEAQ (reference sequence). The CDR3 nucleotides are TGTGCCAGCAGTGCCCAGGGGTTGAACAATCAGCCCCAGCATTTT. Translating gives CASSAQGLNNQPQHF. Together with reference TRBV7-9 and TRBJ1-5, the CDR3 gives the full variable domain: DTGVSQNPRHKITKRGQNVTFRCDPISEHNRLYWYRQTLGQGPEFLTYFQNEAQLEKSRLLSDRFSAERPKGSFSTLEIQRTEQGDSAMYLCASSAQGLNNQPQHFGDGTRLSIL.

The chain employs TRBV2 and TRBJ2-7, with 10 positions matching TRBD1. The CDR3 totals 14 residues. After removal of 10 bases from V and 7 bases from J, the junction contained 13 bases not matched to a gene. Germline V gives CDR1 SNHLY, CDR2 FYNNEI. In nucleotides, the CDR3 is TGTGCCACCCAACGGGACAGGGGAAGAAGGGAGCAGTACTTC. It codes for CATQRDRGRREQYF.

The J gene is TRBJ2-2, the V gene TRBV7-3; TRBD1 aligns across 10 bases. The CDR3 is made up of 15 amino acids. V shed 6 bases, J shed 5 bases, and the junction held 6 bases outside the gene matches. CDR1 SGHTA and CDR2 FQGTGA come from the germline V gene. The CDR3 bases are TGTGCCAGCAGTCCGACAGGGGGCGAGACCGGGGAGCTGTTTTTT. Its protein is CASSPTGGETGELFF.

This clonotype showed up just a few times. The rearrangement joins TRBV2 to TRBJ2-6; TRBD1 matches at 10 bases. The junction had 11 bases not matched to a gene; V was cut back by 11 bases and J by 4 bases. Germline CDR1 reads SNHLY; CDR2 reads FYNNEI. CDR3 length: 16 amino acids. The CDR3 loop is CAASRDRGGGANVLTF. CDR3 sequence (DNA): TGTGCCGCGTCCAGGGACAGGGGCGGAGGGGCCAACGTCCTGACTTTC.

The chain is built from TRBV13 and TRBJ2-5, with unresolved D. The V gene lost 6 bases and the J gene lost 5 bases, with 13 bases spanning the gap. There are 13 residues in the CDR3. Germline lookup yields CDR1 PRHDT and CDR2 FYEKMQ (reference sequence). The chain's CDR3 is CASSSYLGETQYF. The CDR3 coding sequence is TGTGCCAGCAGTTCCTACCTCGGTGAGACCCAGTACTTC.

The chain carries TRBV18 and TRBJ2-2; D unresolved. V was shortened by 5 bases and J by 6 bases, with 7 bases between the two germline ends. The CDR3 loop spans 12 amino acids. Germline CDR1 and CDR2: KGHSH and LQKENI. The CDR3 loop is CASSTVPGELFF. Written as DNA, the CDR3 is TGTGCCAGCTCAACTGTTCCCGGGGAGCTGTTTTTT.

With regard to this clonotype: Sequence at one end of the junction differs from germline and may be a read error. The gene calls are TRBV25-1 and TRBJ1-5, with TRBD1 as a possible D gene (6 bases). The CDR3 sequence is 14 residues long. Germline values: CDR1 MGHDK, CDR2 SYGVNS. CDR3 residues: CASSDDRLDQPQHF. CDR3 DNA sequence: TGTGCCAGCAGTGACGACAGGCTCGATCAACCCCAGCATTTT. The variable domain in full, with the rest retrieved from reference TRBV25-1 and TRBJ1-5, is EADIYQTPRYLVIGTGKKITLECSQTMGHDKMYWYQQDPGMELHLIHYSYGVNSTEKGDLSSESTVSRIRTEHFPLTLESARPSHTSQYLCASSDDRLDQPQHFGDGTRLSIL.

The sample holds a few counts of this clonotype. CDR3 amino acids: CASSRRDYLVGELFF. The CDR3 region has the DNA TGTGCCAGCAGTCGCCGGGACTATTTGGTTGGGGAGCTGTTTTTT. This chain links TRBV6-5 with TRBJ2-2, with 7 bases aligning to TRBD2. In germline, CDR1 is MNHEY, CDR2 SVGAGI. V lost 5 bases to trimming and J lost 8 bases; unmatched junction nucleotides: 11. CDR3 size: 15 residues.

The genes are TRBV19 and TRBJ2-3, with 9 bases that match TRBD1. The CDR3 extends over 15 amino acids. Trimming took 3 bases from V and 3 from J; bases not matched to a gene: 4. The germline gives CDR1 LNHDA, CDR2 SQIVND (reference sequence). The CDR3 bases are TGTGCCAGTAGTATCCGGACAGGGGCGACAGATACGCAGTATTTT. It yields the protein CASSIRTGATDTQYF.

The gene calls are TRBV5-8 and TRBJ2-7; TRBD2 agrees at 14 bases. Trimming at V came to 3 bases and at J to 0 bases, leaving 11 bases not matched to a gene. The CDR3 extends over 19 amino acids. Germline CDR1 SGHTS, CDR2 YDEGEE. The CDR3 DNA follows: TGTGCCAGCAGCTATAAAAGACTAGCGGGAGGGCTCCCCTCCTACGAGCAGTACTTC. Translated: CASSYKRLAGGLPSYEQYF.

V usage is TRBV20-1 and J usage is TRBJ1-4, with D unresolved. The V end lost 0 bases, the J end lost 8 bases, and 19 bases lay between the germline ends. The CDR3 has 16 residues. Looked up from germline, CDR1 is DFQATT and CDR2 is SNEGSKA (reference sequence). Here the CDR3 reads CSARDRLVREKEKLFF. Here the CDR3 DNA reads TGCAGTGCTAGAGATCGGTTGGTAAGGGAAAAGGAAAAACTGTTTTTT.

The chain is built from TRBV12-3 or TRBV12-4 and TRBJ2-5; TRBD1 agrees at 10 bases. Judging by the DNA end, TRBJ2-1 fits better; the J call may be wrong. The CDR3 has 17 amino acids. CDR3 DNA: TGTGCCAGCAGTTCCCGACAGGGGGCTCTCAACTACAATGAGCAGTTCTTC. Its translation: CASSSRQGALNYNEQFF.

The chain uses TRBV6-2 or TRBV6-3 and TRBJ1-1; D uncertain. The germline CDR1 and CDR2 sequences are MNHEY and SVGEGT. The CDR3 has 16 amino acids. Trimming took off 4 bases at V and 4 bases at J, with 19 bases between the two ends. CDR3 bases: TGTGCCAGCAGTTGGGATCACACCTTTACGGGCACTGAAGCTTTCTTT. Encoded protein: CASSWDHTFTGTEAFF.